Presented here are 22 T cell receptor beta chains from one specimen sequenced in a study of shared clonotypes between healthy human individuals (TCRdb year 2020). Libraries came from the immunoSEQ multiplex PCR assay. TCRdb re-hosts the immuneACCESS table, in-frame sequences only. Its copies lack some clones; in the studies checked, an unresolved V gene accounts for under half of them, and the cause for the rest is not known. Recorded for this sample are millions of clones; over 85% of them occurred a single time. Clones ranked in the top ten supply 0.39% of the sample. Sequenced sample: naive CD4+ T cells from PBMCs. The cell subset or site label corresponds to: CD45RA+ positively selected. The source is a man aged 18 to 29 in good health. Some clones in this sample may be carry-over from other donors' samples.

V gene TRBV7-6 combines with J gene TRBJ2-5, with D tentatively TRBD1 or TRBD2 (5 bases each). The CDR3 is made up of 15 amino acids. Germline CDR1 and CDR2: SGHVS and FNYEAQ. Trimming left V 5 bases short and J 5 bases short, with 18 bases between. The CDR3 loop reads CASSPRQPRRETQYF. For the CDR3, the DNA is TGTGCCAGCAGCCCCCGACAGCCCCGGAGGGAGACCCAGTACTTC.

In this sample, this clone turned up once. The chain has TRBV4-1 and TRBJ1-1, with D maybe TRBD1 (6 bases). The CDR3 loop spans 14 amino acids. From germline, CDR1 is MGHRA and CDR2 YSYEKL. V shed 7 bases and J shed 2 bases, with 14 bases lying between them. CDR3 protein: CASTSEQGNTEAFF. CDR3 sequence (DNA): TGCGCCAGCACCTCAGAACAGGGCAACACTGAAGCTTTCTTT.

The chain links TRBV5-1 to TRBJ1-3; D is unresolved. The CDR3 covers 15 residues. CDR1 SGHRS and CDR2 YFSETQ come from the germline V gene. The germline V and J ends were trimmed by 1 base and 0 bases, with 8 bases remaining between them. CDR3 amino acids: CASSLTHGSGNTIYF. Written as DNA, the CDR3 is TGCGCCAGCAGCTTGACCCATGGCTCTGGAAACACCATATATTTT. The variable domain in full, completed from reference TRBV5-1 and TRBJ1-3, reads KAGVTQTPRYLIKTRGQQVTLSCSPISGHRSVSWYQQTPGQGLQFLFEYFSETQRNKGNFPGRFSGRQFSNSRSEMNVSTLELGDSALYLCASSLTHGSGNTIYFGEGSWLTVV.

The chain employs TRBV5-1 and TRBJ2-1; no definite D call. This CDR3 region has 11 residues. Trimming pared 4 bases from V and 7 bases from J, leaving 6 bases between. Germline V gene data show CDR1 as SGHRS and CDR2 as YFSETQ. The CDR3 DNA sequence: TGCGCCAGCAGCCGGAGTAATGAGCAGTTCTTC. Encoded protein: CASSRSNEQFF. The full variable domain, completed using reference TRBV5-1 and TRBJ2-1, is KAGVTQTPRYLIKTRGQQVTLSCSPISGHRSVSWYQQTPGQGLQFLFEYFSETQRNKGNFPGRFSGRQFSNSRSEMNVSTLELGDSALYLCASSRSNEQFFGPGTRLTVL.

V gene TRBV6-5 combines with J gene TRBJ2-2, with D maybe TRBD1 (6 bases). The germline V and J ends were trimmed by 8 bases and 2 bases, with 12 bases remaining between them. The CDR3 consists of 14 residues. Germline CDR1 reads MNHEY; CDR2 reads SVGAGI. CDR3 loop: CASLAGVNTGELFF. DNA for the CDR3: TGTGCCAGCCTTGCAGGGGTAAACACCGGGGAGCTGTTTTTT.

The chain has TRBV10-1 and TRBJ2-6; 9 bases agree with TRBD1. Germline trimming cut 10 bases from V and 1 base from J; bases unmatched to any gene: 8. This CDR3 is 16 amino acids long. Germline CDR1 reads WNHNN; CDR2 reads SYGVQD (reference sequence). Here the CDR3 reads CATSRDRESGANVLTF. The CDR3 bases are TGCGCCACTTCCCGGGACAGGGAATCTGGGGCCAACGTCCTGACTTTC.

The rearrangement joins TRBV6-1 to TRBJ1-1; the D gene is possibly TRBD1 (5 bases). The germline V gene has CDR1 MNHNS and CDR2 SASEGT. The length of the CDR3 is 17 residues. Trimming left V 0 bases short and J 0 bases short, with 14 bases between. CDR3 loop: CASSEALAGSMNTEAFF. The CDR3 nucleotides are TGTGCCAGCAGTGAAGCGCTGGCAGGGAGTATGAACACTGAAGCTTTCTTT.

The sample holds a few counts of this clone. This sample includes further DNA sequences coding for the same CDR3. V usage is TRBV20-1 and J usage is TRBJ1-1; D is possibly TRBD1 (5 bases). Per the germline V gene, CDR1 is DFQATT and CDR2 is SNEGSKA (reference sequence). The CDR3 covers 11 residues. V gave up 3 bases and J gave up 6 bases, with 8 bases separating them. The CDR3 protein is CSASPGPEAFF. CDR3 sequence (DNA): TGCAGTGCTAGTCCAGGGCCTGAAGCTTTCTTT.

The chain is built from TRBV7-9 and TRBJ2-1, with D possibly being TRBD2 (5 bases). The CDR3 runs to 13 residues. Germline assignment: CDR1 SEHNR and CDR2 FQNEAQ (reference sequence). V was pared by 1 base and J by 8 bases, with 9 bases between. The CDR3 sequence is CASSLGLSDEQFF. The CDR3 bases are TGTGCCAGCAGCTTAGGACTAAGCGATGAGCAGTTCTTC.

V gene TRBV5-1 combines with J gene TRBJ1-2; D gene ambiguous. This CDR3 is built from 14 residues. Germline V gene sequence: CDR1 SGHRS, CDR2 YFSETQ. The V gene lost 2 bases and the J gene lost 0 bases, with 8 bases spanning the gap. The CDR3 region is CASSFGPPNYGYTF. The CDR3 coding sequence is TGCGCCAGCAGCTTTGGACCGCCTAACTATGGCTACACCTTC.

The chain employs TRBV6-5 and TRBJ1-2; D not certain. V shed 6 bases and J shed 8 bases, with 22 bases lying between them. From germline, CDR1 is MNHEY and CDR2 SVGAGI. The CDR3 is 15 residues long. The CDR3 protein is CASSPLAGYVRGYTF. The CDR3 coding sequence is TGTGCCAGCAGCCCCCTCGCGGGGTATGTGAGAGGCTACACCTTC.

The CDR3 DNA reads as TGCGCCAGCAGCTTGTCCCCAGGGGACCATGGCTACACCTTC. This translates into CASSLSPGDHGYTF. The chain combines TRBV5-1 with TRBJ1-2; a possible D gene is TRBD1 (6 bases). Germline V gene data show CDR1 as SGHRS and CDR2 as YFSETQ. This CDR3 spans 14 amino acids. V was cut by 1 base and J by 6 bases, with 13 bases left in between.

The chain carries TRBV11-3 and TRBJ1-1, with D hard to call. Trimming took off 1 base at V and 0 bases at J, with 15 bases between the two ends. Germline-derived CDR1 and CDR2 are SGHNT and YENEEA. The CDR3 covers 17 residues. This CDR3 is CASSLGGSGGVNTEAFF. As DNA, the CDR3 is TGTGCCAGCAGCTTAGGAGGGTCAGGCGGGGTGAACACTGAAGCTTTCTTT.

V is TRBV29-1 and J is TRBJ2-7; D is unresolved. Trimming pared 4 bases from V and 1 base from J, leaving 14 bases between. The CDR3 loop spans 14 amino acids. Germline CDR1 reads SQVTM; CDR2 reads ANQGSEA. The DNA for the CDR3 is TGCAGCGTTGCCGTGACATCCACTTCCTACGAGCAGTACTTC. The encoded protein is CSVAVTSTSYEQYF.

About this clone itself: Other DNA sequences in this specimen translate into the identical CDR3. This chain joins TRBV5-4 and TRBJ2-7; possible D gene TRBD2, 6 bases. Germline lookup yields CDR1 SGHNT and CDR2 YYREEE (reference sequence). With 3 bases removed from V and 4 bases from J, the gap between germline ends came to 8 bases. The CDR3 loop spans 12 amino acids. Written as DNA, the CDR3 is TGTGCCAGCAGCTCACGGGGGTACGAGCAGTACTTC. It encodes CASSSRGYEQYF.

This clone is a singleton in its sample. The CDR3 nucleotides read TGCGCCAGCAGCCTGGGGACAGGGGGTCCAGATACGCAGTATTTT. Translating it yields CASSLGTGGPDTQYF. The genes are TRBV4-1 and TRBJ2-3, with 11 positions matching TRBD1. Germline V gives CDR1 MGHRA, CDR2 YSYEKL. The CDR3 totals 15 residues. V was clipped by 4 bases and J by 4 bases; unmatched bases: 4.

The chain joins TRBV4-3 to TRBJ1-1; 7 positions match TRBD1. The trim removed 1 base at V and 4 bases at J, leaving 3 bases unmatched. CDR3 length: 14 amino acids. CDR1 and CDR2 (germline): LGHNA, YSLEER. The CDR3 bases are TGCGCCAGCAGCCAAGTCCAGGGGGGCACTGAAGCTTTCTTT. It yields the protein CASSQVQGGTEAFF.

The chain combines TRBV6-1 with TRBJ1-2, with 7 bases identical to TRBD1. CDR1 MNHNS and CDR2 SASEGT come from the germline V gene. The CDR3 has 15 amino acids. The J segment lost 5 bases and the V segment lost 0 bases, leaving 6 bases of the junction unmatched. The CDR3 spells CASSEAWDSFYGYTF. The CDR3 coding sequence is TGTGCCAGCAGTGAAGCCTGGGACAGCTTTTATGGCTACACCTTC.

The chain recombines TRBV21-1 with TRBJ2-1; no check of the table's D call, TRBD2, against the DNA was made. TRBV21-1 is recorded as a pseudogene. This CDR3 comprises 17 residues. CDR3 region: CASSKVALPKSYNEQFF. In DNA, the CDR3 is TGTGCCAGCAGCAAAGTCGCACTCCCCAAATCCTACAATGAGCAGTTCTTC.

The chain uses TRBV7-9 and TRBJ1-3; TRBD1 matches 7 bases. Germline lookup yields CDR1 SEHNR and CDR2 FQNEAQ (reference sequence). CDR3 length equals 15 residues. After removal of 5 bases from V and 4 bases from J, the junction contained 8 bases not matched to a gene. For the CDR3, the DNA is TGTGCCAGCAGCGACACAGGGGCTTCAGGAAACACCATATATTTT. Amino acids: CASSDTGASGNTIYF.

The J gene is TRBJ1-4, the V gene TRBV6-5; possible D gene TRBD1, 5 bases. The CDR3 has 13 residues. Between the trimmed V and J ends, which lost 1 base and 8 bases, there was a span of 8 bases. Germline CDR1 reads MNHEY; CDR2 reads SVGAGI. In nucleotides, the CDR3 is TGTGCCAGCAGTTACTGGGGCCGGGAAAAACTGTTTTTT. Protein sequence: CASSYWGREKLFF.

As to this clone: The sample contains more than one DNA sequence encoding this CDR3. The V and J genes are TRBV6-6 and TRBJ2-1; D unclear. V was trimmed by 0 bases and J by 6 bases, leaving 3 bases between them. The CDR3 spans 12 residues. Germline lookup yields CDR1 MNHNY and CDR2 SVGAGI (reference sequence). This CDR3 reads CASSYSLNEQFF. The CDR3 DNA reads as TGTGCCAGCAGTTACTCGCTCAATGAGCAGTTCTTC.